These 13 T cell receptor beta chains share one sample of origin, sequenced in a study of T cell repertoires in cytomegalovirus infection. These receptors have no known antigen. Each CDR3 protein gets one entry after TCRdb re-called the reads with MiXCR. The sample has around 800,000 distinct CDR3 sequences, approximately 32% seen once. Sequenced material: cultured CD8+ T cells from PBMCs, taken from culture after CMV antigen stimulation. These receptor sequences come from a human donor in good health (CMV status not recorded). Some clones in this sample may be carry-over from other donors' samples.

A few counts support this clonotype. V and J are TRBV6-2 or TRBV6-3 and TRBJ2-7; unclear D gene. In germline, CDR1 is MNHEY, CDR2 SVGEGT. The V gene lost 11 bases and the J gene lost 2 bases, with 13 bases spanning the gap. The CDR3 totals 12 residues. CDR3: CASTAFPYEQYV. The DNA for the CDR3 is TGTGCCTCTACAGCCTTTCCCTACGAGCAGTACGTC.

The gene calls are TRBV12-3 or TRBV12-4 and TRBJ2-7, with D perhaps matching TRBD2 (5 bases). The CDR3 totals 14 residues. V gave up 3 bases and J gave up 0 bases, with 9 bases separating them. The CDR3 nucleotides are TGTGCCAGCAGTTTCGGGGTCCTCTCCTACGAGCAGTACTTC. Its protein is CASSFGVLSYEQYF.

This clonotype was seen only once. The chain has TRBV3-1 and TRBJ1-1; D may be TRBD1 (6 bases). With 4 bases removed from V and 3 bases from J, the gap between germline ends came to 15 bases. CDR3 length: 15 amino acids. Germline lookup yields CDR1 LGHDT and CDR2 YNNKEL (reference sequence). The CDR3 here is CASSLHFTGYTEAFF. The CDR3 DNA follows: TGTGCCAGCAGCCTACATTTTACAGGGTACACTGAAGCTTTCTTT.

This clonotype was detected many times. The rearrangement joins TRBV7-2 to TRBJ1-2; D is unresolved. The CDR3 contains 14 residues. Trimming shortened V by 2 bases and J by 4 bases, and 11 bases separated the two germline ends. CDR1 is SGHTA, CDR2 FQGNSA, per germline. This CDR3 reads CASSLQVVRYGYTF. The CDR3 nucleotides read TGTGCCAGCAGCTTACAAGTCGTTCGCTATGGCTACACCTTC. Based on the CDR3 plus reference TRBV7-2 and TRBJ1-2, the full variable domain is GAGVSQSPSNKVTEKGKDVELRCDPISGHTALYWYRQSLGQGLEFLIYFQGNSAPDKSGLPSDRFSAERTGGSVSTLTIQRTQQEDSAVYLCASSLQVVRYGYTFGSGTRLTVV.

This clonotype has just a few counts. The J gene is TRBJ2-1, the V gene TRBV7-6, with 8 bases fitting TRBD2. Germline V lookup: CDR1 SGHVS, CDR2 FNYEAQ. Trimming cost V 5 bases and J 4 bases; bases outside gene matches: 13. The CDR3 is made up of 17 amino acids. CDR3 loop: CASSPDGSAGAYNEQFF. The CDR3 nucleotides are TGTGCCAGCAGCCCAGATGGATCAGCGGGGGCTTACAATGAGCAGTTCTTC.

This clonotype was counted many times. The V gene is TRBV4-1, the J gene TRBJ2-1; 10 nucleotides line up with TRBD1. Germline lookup yields CDR1 MGHRA and CDR2 YSYEKL. The CDR3 has 17 amino acids. Germline trimming cut 0 bases from V and 8 bases from J; bases unmatched to any gene: 10. The CDR3 loop reads CASSQEGTGVGDDEQFF. CDR3 DNA sequence: TGCGCCAGCAGCCAAGAAGGGACAGGGGTAGGGGACGATGAGCAGTTCTTC.

The chain employs TRBV29-1 and TRBJ2-5; TRBD2 matches at 9 bases. The CDR3 has 17 residues. The germline CDR1 and CDR2 sequences are SQVTM and ANQGSEA. Losses at the gene ends were 2 bases for V and 2 bases for J; bases not matched to a gene: 12. CDR3 DNA sequence: TGCAGCGTTGAATCCCGGGGTAGCGGGGGCCGACAAGAGACCCAGTACTTC. Translation: CSVESRGSGGRQETQYF.

V and J are TRBV4-1 and TRBJ2-2; D might be TRBD1 (6 bases). Germline CDR1 MGHRA, CDR2 YSYEKL. This CDR3 region has 16 residues. Trimming shortened V by 0 bases and J by 2 bases, and 10 bases separated the two germline ends. The CDR3 sequence: CASSQDRDTNTGELFF. The CDR3 nucleotides read TGCGCCAGCAGCCAAGATCGGGACACCAACACCGGGGAGCTGTTTTTT.

The gene calls are TRBV29-1 and TRBJ1-2, with unresolved D. This CDR3 comprises 12 residues. Germline lookup yields CDR1 SQVTM and CDR2 ANQGSEA. The CDR3 loop reads CSARQADYGYTF. The CDR3 DNA reads as TGCAGTGCTCGGCAGGCAGACTATGGCTACACCTTC.

The CDR3 is CASRSGAPHQPQHF. The CDR3 nucleotides read TGTGCCAGCAGGTCGGGCGCACCTCATCAGCCCCAGCATTTT. The chain combines TRBV27 with TRBJ1-5; D is unresolved. The CDR3 runs to 14 residues. V lost 6 bases, J lost 5 bases, and 14 bases lay in between. Looked up from germline, CDR1 is MNHEY and CDR2 is SMNVEV (reference sequence).

This clonotype was counted between two and nine times. CDR3 region: CATSLGFRENTGELFF. In DNA form, the CDR3 reads TGTGCCACCAGTTTAGGCTTTCGGGAGAACACCGGGGAGCTGTTTTTT. The chain joins TRBV24-1 to TRBJ2-2; possible D gene TRBD2, 5 bases. Trimming stripped 6 bases from V and 1 base from J, with 14 bases between. CDR3 length equals 16 residues. Germline CDR1 KGHDR, CDR2 SFDVKD.

This clonotype was counted a single time. An end of the junction differs from the germline gene, which may be a read error. V usage is TRBV15 and J usage is TRBJ1-2; 10 bases align to TRBD1. CDR1 is LNHNV, CDR2 YYDKDF, per germline (reference sequence). The CDR3 loop spans 16 amino acids. Here the CDR3 reads CATSFVRQGAKYGYTF. The CDR3 DNA reads as TGTGCCACCAGCTTCGTTCGACAGGGGGCTAAGTATGGCTACACCTTC. The full variable domain, with the rest looked up from reference TRBV15 and TRBJ1-2, is DAMVIQNPRYQVTQFGKPVTLSCSQTLNHNVMYWYQQKSSQAPKLLFHYYDKDFNNEADTPDNFQSRRPNTSFCFLDIRSPGLGDTAMYLCATSFVRQGAKYGYTFGSGTRLTVV.

The chain is built from TRBV5-1 and TRBJ2-3; D gene uncertain. V shed 2 bases and J shed 5 bases, with 9 bases lying between them. Germline lookup yields CDR1 SGHRS and CDR2 YFSETQ. The CDR3 loop spans 13 amino acids. CDR3 DNA: TGCGCCAGCAGCTTACTACCGGTAGATACGCAGTATTTT. This encodes CASSLLPVDTQYF.